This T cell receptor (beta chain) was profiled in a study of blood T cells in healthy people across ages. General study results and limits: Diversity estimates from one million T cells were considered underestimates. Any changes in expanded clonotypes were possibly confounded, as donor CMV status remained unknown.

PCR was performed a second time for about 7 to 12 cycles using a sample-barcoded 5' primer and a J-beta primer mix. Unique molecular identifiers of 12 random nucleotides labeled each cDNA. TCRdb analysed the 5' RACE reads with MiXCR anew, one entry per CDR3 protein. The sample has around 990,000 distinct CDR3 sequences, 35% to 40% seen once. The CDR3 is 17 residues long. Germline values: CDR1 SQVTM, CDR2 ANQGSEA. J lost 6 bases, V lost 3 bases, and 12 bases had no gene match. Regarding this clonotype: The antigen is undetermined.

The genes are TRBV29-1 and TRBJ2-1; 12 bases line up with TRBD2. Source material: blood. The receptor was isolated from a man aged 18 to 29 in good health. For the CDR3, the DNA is TGCAGCGTTGACGGGCTAGCGGGGGGGCCCGAGTCCAATGAGCAGTTCTTC. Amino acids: CSVDGLAGGPESNEQFF.